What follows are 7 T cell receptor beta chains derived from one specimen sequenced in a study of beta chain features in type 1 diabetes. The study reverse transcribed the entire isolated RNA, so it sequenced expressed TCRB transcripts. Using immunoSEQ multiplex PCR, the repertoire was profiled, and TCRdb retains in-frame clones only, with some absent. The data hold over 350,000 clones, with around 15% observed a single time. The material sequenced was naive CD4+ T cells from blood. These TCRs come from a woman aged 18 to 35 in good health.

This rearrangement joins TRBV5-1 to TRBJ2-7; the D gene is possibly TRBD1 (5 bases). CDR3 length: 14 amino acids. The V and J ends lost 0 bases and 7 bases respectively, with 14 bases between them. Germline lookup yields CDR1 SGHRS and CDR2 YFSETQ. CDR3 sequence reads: CASSLGQIKDEQYF. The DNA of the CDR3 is TGCGCCAGCAGCTTGGGACAGATCAAAGATGAGCAGTACTTC.

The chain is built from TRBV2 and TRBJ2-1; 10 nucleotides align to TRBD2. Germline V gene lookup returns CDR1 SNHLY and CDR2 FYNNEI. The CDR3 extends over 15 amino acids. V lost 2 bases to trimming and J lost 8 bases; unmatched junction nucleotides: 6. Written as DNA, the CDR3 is TGTGCCAGCAGTGAAACCAGCGGGAGGGCCCATGAGCAGTTCTTC. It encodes CASSETSGRAHEQFF.

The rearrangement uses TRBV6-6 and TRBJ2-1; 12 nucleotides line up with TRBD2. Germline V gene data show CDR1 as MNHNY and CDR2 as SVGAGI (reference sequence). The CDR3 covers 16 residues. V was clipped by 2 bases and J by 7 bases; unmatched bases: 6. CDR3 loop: CASSYHLAGGGNEQFF. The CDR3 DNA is TGTGCCAGCAGTTACCACCTAGCGGGAGGGGGGAATGAGCAGTTCTTC.

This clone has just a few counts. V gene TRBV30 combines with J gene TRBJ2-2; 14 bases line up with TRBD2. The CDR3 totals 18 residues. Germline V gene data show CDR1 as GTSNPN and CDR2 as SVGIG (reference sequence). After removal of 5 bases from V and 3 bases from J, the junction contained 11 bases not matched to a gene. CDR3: CAWYEGLAGEKDTGELFF. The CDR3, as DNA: TGTGCCTGGTACGAGGGACTAGCGGGAGAGAAAGACACCGGGGAGCTGTTTTTT.

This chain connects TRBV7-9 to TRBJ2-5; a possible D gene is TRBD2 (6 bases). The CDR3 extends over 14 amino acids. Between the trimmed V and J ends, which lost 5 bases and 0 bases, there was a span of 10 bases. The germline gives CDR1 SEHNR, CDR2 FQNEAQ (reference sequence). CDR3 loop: CASSLGGYQETQYF. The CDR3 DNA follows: TGTGCCAGCAGCCTCGGGGGTTACCAAGAGACCCAGTACTTC.

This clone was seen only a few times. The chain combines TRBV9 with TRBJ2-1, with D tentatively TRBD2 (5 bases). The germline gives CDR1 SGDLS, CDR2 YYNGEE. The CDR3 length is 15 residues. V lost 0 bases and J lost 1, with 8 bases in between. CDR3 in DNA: TGTGCCAGCAGCGTAGTGGACTCTTCCTACAATGAGCAGTTCTTC. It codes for CASSVVDSSYNEQFF.

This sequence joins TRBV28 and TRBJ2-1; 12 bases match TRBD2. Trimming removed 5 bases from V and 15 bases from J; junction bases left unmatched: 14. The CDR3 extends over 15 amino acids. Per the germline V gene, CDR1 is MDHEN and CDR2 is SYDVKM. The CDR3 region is CASSTDRLAGGLPFF. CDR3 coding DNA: TGTGCCAGCAGTACCGACAGGCTAGCGGGAGGGCTTCCGTTCTTC. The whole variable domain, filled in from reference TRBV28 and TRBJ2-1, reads DVKVTQSSRYLVKRTGEKVFLECVQDMDHENMFWYRQDPGLGLRLIYFSYDVKMKEKGDIPEGYSVSREKKERFSLILESASTNQTSMYLCASSTDRLAGGLPFFGPGTRLTVL.